This TCR beta chain was recorded in a study of metastatic and nonmetastatic thyroid tumors. The CDR3 consists of 15 residues. In germline, CDR1 is MNHNS, CDR2 SASEGT. Trimming pared 3 bases from V and 4 bases from J, leaving 14 bases between. Study-wide results and limits: Reports indicated that malignant thyroid tumors showed significantly higher TCR beta diversity than benign nodules did, in blood and tumor.

TCRdb re-called the PCR reads via MiXCR. The table includes 50,000 or so clones, 22% detected once. All patients reached thyroid surgery having received no treatment beforehand. With respect to this clone: Its antigen is as yet unknown. A much larger clone lies one base from this, so it may be a read error.

The sample consisted of blood. The chain combines TRBV6-1 with TRBJ2-3, with a tentative D call TRBD1 (7 bases). The source is a male donor with papillary thyroid cancer or a benign thyroid nodule (not recorded which). Some clones in this sample may be carry-over from other donors' samples. DNA of the CDR3: TGTGCCAGCAGTGAGTGGCAGGGGGGCGCAGATACGCAGTATTTT. This codes for CASSEWQGGADTQYF.